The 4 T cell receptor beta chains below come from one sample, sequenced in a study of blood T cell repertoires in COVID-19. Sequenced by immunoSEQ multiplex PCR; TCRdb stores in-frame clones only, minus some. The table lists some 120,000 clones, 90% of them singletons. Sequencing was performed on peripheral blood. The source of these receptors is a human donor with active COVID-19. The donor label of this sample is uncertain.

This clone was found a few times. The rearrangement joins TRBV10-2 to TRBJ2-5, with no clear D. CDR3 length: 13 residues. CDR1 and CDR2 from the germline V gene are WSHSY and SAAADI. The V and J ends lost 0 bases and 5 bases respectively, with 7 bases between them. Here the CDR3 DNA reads TGCGCCAGCAGTGAGTCTATCCGGGAGACCCAGTACTTC. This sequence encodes CASSESIRETQYF.

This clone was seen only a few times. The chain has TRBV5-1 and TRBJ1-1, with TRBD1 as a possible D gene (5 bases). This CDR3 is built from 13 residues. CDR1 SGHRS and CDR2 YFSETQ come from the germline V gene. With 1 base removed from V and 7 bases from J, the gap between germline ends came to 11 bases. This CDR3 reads CASSLYVDSEAFF. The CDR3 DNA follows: TGCGCCAGCAGCTTGTATGTTGACAGTGAAGCTTTCTTT.

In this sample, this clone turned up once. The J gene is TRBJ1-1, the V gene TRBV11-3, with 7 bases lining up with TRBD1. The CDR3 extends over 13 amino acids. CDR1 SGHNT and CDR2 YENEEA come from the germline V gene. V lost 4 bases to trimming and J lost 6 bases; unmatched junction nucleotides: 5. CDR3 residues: CASSWDRRSEAFF. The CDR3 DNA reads TGTGCCAGCAGCTGGGACAGAAGGTCTGAAGCTTTCTTT.

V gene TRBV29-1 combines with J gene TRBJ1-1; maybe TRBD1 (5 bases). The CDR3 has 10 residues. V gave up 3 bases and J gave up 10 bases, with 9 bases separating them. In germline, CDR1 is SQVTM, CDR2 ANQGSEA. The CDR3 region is CSVDFGGAFF. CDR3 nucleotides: TGCAGCGTTGATTTCGGGGGAGCTTTCTTT.